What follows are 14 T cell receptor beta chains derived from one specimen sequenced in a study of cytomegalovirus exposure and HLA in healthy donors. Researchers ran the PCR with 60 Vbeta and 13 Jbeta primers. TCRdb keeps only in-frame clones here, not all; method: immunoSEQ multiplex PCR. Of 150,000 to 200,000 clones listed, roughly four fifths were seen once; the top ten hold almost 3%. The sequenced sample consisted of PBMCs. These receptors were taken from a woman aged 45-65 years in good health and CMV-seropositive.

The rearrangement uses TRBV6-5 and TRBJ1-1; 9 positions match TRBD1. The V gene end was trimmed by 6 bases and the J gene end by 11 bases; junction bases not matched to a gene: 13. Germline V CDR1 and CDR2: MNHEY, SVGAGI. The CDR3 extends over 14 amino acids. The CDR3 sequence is CASSQTGGIVSAFF. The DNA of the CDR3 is TGTGCCAGCAGCCAGACAGGGGGTATCGTTTCGGCTTTCTTT.

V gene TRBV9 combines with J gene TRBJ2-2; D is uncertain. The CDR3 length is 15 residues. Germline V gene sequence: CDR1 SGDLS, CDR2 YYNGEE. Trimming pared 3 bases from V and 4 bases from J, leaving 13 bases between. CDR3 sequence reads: CASSAISSATGELFF. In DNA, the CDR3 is TGTGCCAGCAGCGCCATCAGTTCTGCCACCGGGGAGCTGTTTTTT.

The CDR3 coding sequence is TGCGCCAGCAGCGCGCAACAAGAGACCCAGTACTTC. It translates to CASSAQQETQYF. J is TRBJ2-5 and V is TRBV5-1, with D hard to call. This CDR3 spans 12 amino acids. V lost 4 bases, J lost 2 bases, and 6 bases lay in between. CDR1 and CDR2 from the germline V gene are SGHRS and YFSETQ.

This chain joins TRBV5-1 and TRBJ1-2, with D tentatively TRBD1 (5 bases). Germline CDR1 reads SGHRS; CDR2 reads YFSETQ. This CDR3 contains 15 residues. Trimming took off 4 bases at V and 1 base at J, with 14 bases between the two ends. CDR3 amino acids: CASSLAGGDNYGYTF. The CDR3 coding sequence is TGCGCCAGCAGCCTCGCGGGGGGTGATAACTATGGCTACACCTTC.

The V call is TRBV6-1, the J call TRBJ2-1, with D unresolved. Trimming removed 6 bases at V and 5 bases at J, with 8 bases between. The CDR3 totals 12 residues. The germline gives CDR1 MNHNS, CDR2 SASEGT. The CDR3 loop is CASRRPNNEQFF. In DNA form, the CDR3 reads TGTGCCAGCAGGCGGCCCAACAATGAGCAGTTCTTC.

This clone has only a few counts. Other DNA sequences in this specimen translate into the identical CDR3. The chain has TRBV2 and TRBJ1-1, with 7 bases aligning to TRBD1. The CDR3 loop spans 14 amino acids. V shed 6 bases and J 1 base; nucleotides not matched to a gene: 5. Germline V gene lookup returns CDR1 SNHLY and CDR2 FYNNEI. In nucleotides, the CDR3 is TGTGCCAGCAGCGCCGGGACAGCGAACACTGAAGCTTTCTTT. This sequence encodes CASSAGTANTEAFF. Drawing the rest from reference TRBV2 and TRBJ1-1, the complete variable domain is EPEVTQTPSHQVTQMGQEVILRCVPISNHLYFYWYRQILGQKVEFLVSFYNNEISEKSEIFDDQFSVERPDGSNFTLKIRSTKLEDSAMYFCASSAGTANTEAFFGQGTRLTVV.

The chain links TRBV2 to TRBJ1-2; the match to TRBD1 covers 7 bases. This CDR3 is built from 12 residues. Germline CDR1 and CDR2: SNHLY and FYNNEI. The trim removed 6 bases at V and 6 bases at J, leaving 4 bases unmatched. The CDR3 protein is CASSAGTDGYTF. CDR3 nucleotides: TGTGCCAGCAGCGCCGGGACAGATGGCTACACCTTC.

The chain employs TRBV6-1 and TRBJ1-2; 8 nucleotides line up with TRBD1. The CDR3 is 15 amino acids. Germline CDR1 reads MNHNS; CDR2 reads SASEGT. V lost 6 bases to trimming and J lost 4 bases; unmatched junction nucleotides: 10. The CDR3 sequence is CASSDNRGWIYGYTF. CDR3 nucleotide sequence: TGTGCCAGCAGCGATAACAGGGGGTGGATCTATGGCTACACCTTC.

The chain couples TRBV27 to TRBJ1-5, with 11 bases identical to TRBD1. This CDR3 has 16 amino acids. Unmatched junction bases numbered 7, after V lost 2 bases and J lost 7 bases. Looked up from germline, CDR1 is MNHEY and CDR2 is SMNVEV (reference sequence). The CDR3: CASSLRGQGARQPQHF. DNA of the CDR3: TGTGCCAGCAGTTTAAGAGGACAGGGGGCTCGACAGCCCCAGCATTTT.

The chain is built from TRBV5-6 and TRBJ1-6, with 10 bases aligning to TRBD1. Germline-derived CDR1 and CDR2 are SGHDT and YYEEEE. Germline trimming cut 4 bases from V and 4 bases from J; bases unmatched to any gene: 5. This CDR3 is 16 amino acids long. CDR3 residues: CASSRRDRGYNSPLHF. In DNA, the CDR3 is TGTGCCAGCAGCCGCCGGGACAGGGGATATAATTCACCCCTCCACTTT.

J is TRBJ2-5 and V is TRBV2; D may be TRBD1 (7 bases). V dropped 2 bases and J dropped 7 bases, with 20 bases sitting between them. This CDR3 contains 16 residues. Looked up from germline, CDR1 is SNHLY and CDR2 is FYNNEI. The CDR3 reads CASSELQGGLSVTQYF. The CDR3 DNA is TGTGCCAGCAGTGAACTCCAGGGGGGCCTCTCTGTGACCCAGTACTTC.

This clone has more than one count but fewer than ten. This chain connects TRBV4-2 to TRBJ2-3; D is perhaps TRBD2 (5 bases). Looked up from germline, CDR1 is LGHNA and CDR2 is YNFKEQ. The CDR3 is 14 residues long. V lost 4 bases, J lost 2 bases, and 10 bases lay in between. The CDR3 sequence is CASSPPGDTDTQYF. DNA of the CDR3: TGTGCCAGCAGCCCCCCCGGGGACACAGATACGCAGTATTTT.

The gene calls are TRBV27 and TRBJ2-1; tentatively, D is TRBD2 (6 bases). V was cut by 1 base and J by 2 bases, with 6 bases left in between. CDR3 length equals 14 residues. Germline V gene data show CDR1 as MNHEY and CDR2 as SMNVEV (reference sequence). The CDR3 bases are TGTGCCAGCAGTTTATGGGGGGCCTACAATGAGCAGTTCTTC. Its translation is CASSLWGAYNEQFF.

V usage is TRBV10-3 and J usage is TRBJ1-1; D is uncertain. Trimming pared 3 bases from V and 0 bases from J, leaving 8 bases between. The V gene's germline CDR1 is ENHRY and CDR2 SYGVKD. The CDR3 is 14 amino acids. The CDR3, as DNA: TGTGCCATCAGTGAATCCGTTGTGAACACTGAAGCTTTCTTT. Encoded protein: CAISESVVNTEAFF.